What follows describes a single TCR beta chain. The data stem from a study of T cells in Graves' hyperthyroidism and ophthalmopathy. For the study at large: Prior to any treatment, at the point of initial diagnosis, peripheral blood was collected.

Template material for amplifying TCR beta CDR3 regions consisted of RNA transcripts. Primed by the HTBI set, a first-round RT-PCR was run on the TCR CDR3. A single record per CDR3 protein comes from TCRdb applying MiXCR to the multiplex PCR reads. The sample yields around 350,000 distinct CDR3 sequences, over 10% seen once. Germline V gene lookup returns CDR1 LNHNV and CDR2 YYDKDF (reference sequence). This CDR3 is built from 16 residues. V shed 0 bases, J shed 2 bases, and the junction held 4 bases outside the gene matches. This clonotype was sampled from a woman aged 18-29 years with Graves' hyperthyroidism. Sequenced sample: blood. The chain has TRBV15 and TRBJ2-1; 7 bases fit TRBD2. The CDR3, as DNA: TGTGCCACCAGCAGAGATCGGGCGGGGGCCTACAATGAGCAGTTCTTC. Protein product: CATSRDRAGAYNEQFF.